These 17 T cell receptor beta chains share one sample of origin, sequenced in a study of neurological immune-mediated disorders (dated by TCRdb to between 2017 and 2020). The receptor library was made with 5' RACE. The instrument was an Illumina HiSeq 2500. TCRdb reworked the public reads: Q25 trimming with fastp, MiXCR clone assembly, productive beta chains retained. Rows merge per CDR3 protein into single entries with the most common DNA and genes. The sample data list around 66,000 distinct CDR3 sequences, and 4% to 6% of these were observed just once. Approximately 2.8% of the sample belongs to the ten largest clones. The sample taken for sequencing was PBMCs. All receptors come from a woman aged 25 to 45 with multiple sclerosis.

This clonotype showed up many times. The genes are TRBV12-3 or TRBV12-4 and TRBJ2-7; 10 nucleotides agree with TRBD1. Trimming took 5 bases from V and 2 from J; bases not matched to a gene: 6. This CDR3 spans 15 amino acids. Here the CDR3 reads CASSRSDRGTYEQYF. The CDR3 coding sequence is TGTGCCAGCAGTCGTTCGGACAGGGGGACCTACGAGCAGTACTTC.

This clonotype was observed many times. This sequence joins TRBV15 and TRBJ2-7; D unresolved. Germline V gene sequence: CDR1 LNHNV, CDR2 YYDKDF (reference sequence). Trimming took 1 base from V and 4 from J, leaving 14 bases between them. The CDR3 sequence is 15 residues long. Written as DNA, the CDR3 is TGTGCCACCAGCAGAGGTTCCTCGGGTGCGTACGAGCAGTACTTC. It yields the protein CATSRGSSGAYEQYF.

This clonotype was picked up a small number of times. This chain joins TRBV7-8 and TRBJ2-1; D possibly corresponds to TRBD2 (7 bases). CDR3 size: 17 residues. CDR1 is SGHVS, CDR2 FQNEAQ, per germline. V shed 2 bases and J shed 3 bases, with 17 bases lying between them. The CDR3 nucleotides are TGTGCCAGCAGCTTACTCCAACCGGGGGGCCACTACAATGAGCAGTTCTTC. Translated: CASSLLQPGGHYNEQFF.

This chain links TRBV27 with TRBJ1-6; no reliable D call. CDR3 length equals 17 residues. Germline CDR1 MNHEY, CDR2 SMNVEV (reference sequence). Trimming left V 1 base short and J 0 bases short, with 10 bases between. This chain's CDR3 is CASSLFSRSSYNSPLHF. The CDR3 nucleotides read TGTGCCAGCAGTTTATTTTCAAGAAGCTCCTATAATTCACCCCTCCACTTT.

Ten or more counts support this clonotype. The J gene is TRBJ2-5, the V gene TRBV29-1, with D possibly being TRBD1 or TRBD2 (5 bases each). The CDR3 runs to 13 residues. Germline lookup yields CDR1 SQVTM and CDR2 ANQGSEA. Deletions cut 8 bases from V and 1 base from J, with 14 bases between. The CDR3 region has the DNA TGCAGCACAACGGGGCAACTCCAAGAGACCCAGTACTTC. Amino acid sequence: CSTTGQLQETQYF.

Points on this clonotype: A read error is possible here, since a much larger clone lies one base away. The chain recombines TRBV20-1 with TRBJ1-5; no firm D call. CDR3 length: 13 amino acids. V lost 3 bases, J lost 4 bases, and 10 bases lay in between. Germline lookup yields CDR1 DFQATT and CDR2 SNEGSKA (reference sequence). The CDR3 DNA sequence: TGCAGTGCTAGGGTAAAGGGAAATCAGCCCCAGCATTTT. This encodes CSARVKGNQPQHF.

This clonotype was seen repeatedly, ten times or more. The chain couples TRBV20-1 to TRBJ2-5, with TRBD2 matching over 7 bases. V trimming: 8 bases; J trimming: 1 base; junction bases outside the gene matches: 1. Germline V gene sequence: CDR1 DFQATT, CDR2 SNEGSKA (reference sequence). The CDR3 extends over 11 amino acids. CDR3 amino acids: CSSGGQETQYF. Written as DNA, the CDR3 is TGCAGTTCGGGGGGCCAAGAGACCCAGTACTTC.

This clonotype was observed at least ten times. V usage is TRBV20-1 and J usage is TRBJ2-5; no clear D gene. The CDR3 totals 12 residues. Trimming took 1 base from V and 5 from J, leaving 8 bases between them. CDR1 and CDR2 (germline): DFQATT, SNEGSKA (reference sequence). The CDR3 loop reads CSARGRKETQYF. The DNA of the CDR3 is TGCAGTGCTAGAGGGAGAAAGGAGACCCAGTACTTC.

This clonotype showed up many times. The chain carries TRBV4-1 and TRBJ2-5, with D unresolved. Trimming shortened V by 4 bases and J by 4 bases, and 10 bases separated the two germline ends. The CDR3 runs 13 residues. Germline V gene data show CDR1 as MGHRA and CDR2 as YSYEKL. This chain's CDR3 is CASSRTRGETQYF. The CDR3 coding sequence is TGCGCCAGCAGCCGAACAAGAGGAGAGACCCAGTACTTC.

This clonotype has at least ten counts. The chain joins TRBV9 to TRBJ1-1; a weak D match, TRBD1 (6 bases). The CDR3 length is 16 residues. Per germline, CDR1 SGDLS and CDR2 YYNGEE. Trimming shortened V by 3 bases and J by 3 bases, and 18 bases separated the two germline ends. The CDR3 region is CASSATGLYGDTEAFF. DNA of the CDR3: TGTGCCAGCAGCGCCACAGGGTTGTATGGCGACACTGAAGCTTTCTTT.

This clonotype rates as medium-sized. This chain links TRBV5-1 with TRBJ2-1; 10 bases match TRBD2. The CDR3 consists of 15 residues. V lost 3 bases, J lost 8 bases, and 8 bases stayed unmatched. CDR1 is SGHRS, CDR2 YFSETQ, per germline. The CDR3 loop is CASSSAGGTGDEQFF. Here the CDR3 DNA reads TGCGCCAGCAGCTCAGCGGGGGGGACTGGGGATGAGCAGTTCTTC.

This clonotype was seen only a few times. The genes are TRBV12-3 or TRBV12-4 and TRBJ1-1, with TRBD1 matching over 7 bases. The CDR3 consists of 14 residues. Losses at the gene ends were 7 bases for V and 6 bases for J; bases not matched to a gene: 11. The CDR3 DNA sequence: TGTGCCAGCAAACAACACAGGGGACTATCTGAAGCTTTCTTT. It translates to CASKQHRGLSEAFF.

In its sample, this clonotype was seen many times. The chain couples TRBV5-1 to TRBJ2-2, with TRBD1 as a possible D gene (5 bases). The V end lost 4 bases, the J end lost 7 bases, and 17 bases lay between the germline ends. Per the germline V gene, CDR1 is SGHRS and CDR2 is YFSETQ. The CDR3 length is 15 residues. This CDR3 is CASSPWGPLGGELFF. In DNA form, the CDR3 reads TGCGCCAGCAGCCCCTGGGGCCCACTGGGCGGGGAGCTGTTTTTT.

This clonotype has a handful of counts. One base away lies a much larger clone, so this may be a sequencing read error. This chain connects TRBV6-5 to TRBJ2-1; weak D call: TRBD2 (6 bases). The CDR3 runs to 14 residues. Looked up from germline, CDR1 is MNHEY and CDR2 is SVGAGI. V was clipped by 8 bases and J by 12 bases, with 23 bases between them. In nucleotides, the CDR3 is TGTGCCAGCCGGAACCGGGACTTCCGAGAACGGCAGTTCTTC. Its protein product is CASRNRDFRERQFF.

This clonotype was observed at least ten times. The rearrangement joins TRBV5-6 to TRBJ2-5, with 7 bases that match TRBD2. V dropped 4 bases and J dropped 5; count of bases not matched to a gene: 8. The CDR3 covers 14 residues. Germline V gene lookup returns CDR1 SGHDT and CDR2 YYEEEE. The CDR3 spells CASSRRGDEETQYF. CDR3 in DNA: TGTGCCAGCAGCCGTCGGGGGGATGAGGAGACCCAGTACTTC. Drawing the rest from reference TRBV5-6 and TRBJ2-5, the complete variable domain is DAGVTQSPTHLIKTRGQQVTLRCSPKSGHDTVSWYQQALGQGPQFIFQYYEEEERQRGNFPDRFSGHQFPNYSSELNVNALLLGDSALYLCASSRRGDEETQYFGPGTRLLVL.

This clonotype was recorded many times. The CDR3 here is CASSLVQGNTEAFF. Written as DNA, the CDR3 is TGTGCCAGCAGCTTAGTACAGGGCAACACTGAAGCTTTCTTT. This rearrangement joins TRBV7-2 to TRBJ1-1; possible D gene TRBD1, 6 bases. V lost 1 base and J 2 bases, leaving 8 bases between the germline ends. The V gene's germline CDR1 is SGHTA and CDR2 FQGNSA. The CDR3 is 14 amino acids.

This clonotype occurred many times. J is TRBJ2-1 and V is TRBV12-3 or TRBV12-4, with D possibly matching TRBD2 (6 bases). Trimming took off 6 bases at V and 6 bases at J, with 18 bases between the two ends. CDR3 length: 15 residues. The CDR3 loop reads CASRGTGRRVNEQFF. CDR3 nucleotide sequence: TGTGCCAGCAGGGGGACTGGGCGACGGGTCAATGAGCAGTTCTTC.